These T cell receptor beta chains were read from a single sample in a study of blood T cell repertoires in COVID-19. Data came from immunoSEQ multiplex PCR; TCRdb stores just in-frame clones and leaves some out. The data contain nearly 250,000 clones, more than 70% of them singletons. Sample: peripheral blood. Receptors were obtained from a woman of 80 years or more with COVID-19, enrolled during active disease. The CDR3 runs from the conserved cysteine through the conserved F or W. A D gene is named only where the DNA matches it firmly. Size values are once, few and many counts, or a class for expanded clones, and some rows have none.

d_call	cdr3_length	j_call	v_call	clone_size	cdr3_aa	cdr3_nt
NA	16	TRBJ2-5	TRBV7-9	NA	CASSLARGSLKETQYF	TGTGCCAGCAGCTTAGCGCGGGGTAGCTTAAAAGAGACCCAGTACTTC
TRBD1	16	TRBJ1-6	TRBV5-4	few	CASSFDRASYNSPLHF	TGTGCCAGCAGCTTCGACAGGGCCTCCTATAATTCACCCCTCCACTTT
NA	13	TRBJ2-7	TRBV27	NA	CASSSIPSSEQYF	TGTGCCAGCAGTTCTATACCTAGTAGCGAGCAGTACTTC
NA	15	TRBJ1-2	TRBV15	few	CATSIQGERAGGYTF	TGTGCCACCAGCATCCAAGGCGAGAGGGCAGGTGGCTACACCTTC
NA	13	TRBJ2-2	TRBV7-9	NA	CALNQGPPGELFF	TGTGCCCTAAATCAGGGGCCTCCCGGGGAGCTGTTTTTT
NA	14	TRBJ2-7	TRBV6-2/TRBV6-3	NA	CASSLPGNRYEQYF	TGTGCCAGCAGTTTACCGGGTAATCGGTACGAGCAGTACTTC
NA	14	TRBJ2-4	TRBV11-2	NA	CASSPIQGTHIQYF	TGTGCCAGCAGTCCCATCCAGGGAACCCACATTCAGTACTTC
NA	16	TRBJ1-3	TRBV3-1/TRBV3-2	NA	CASSQVPGVSGNTIYF	TGTGCCAGCAGCCAAGTTCCAGGGGTCTCTGGAAACACCATATATTTT
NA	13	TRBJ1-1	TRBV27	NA	CASSLGRGTEAFF	TGTGCCAGCAGTTTAGGTCGCGGCACTGAAGCTTTCTTT
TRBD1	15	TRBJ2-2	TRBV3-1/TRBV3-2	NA	CASSQAGQSTGELFF	TGTGCCAGCAGCCAAGCGGGACAGAGCACCGGGGAGCTGTTTTTT
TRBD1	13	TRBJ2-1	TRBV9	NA	CASSLGTANEQFF	TGTGCCAGCAGCCTCGGGACAGCCAATGAGCAGTTCTTC
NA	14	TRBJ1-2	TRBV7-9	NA	CASSSRASMGGYTF	TGTGCCAGCAGCTCGAGGGCCTCAATGGGGGGCTACACCTTC
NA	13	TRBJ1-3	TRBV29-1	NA	CSVGGADGNTIYF	TGCAGCGTCGGGGGGGCGGACGGAAACACCATATATTTT
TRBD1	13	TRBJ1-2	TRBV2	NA	CATMGQGNYGYTF	TGTGCCACCATGGGACAGGGAAACTATGGCTACACCTTC
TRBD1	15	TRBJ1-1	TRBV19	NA	CASSPAGTGSGLAFF	TGTGCCAGTAGTCCCGCGGGGACAGGTTCCGGGTTAGCTTTCTTT
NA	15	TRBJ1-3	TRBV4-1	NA	CASSHAGVSGNTIYF	TGCGCCAGCAGCCACGCAGGTGTCTCTGGAAACACCATATATTTT
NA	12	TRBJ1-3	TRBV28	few	CASSLAGNTIYF	TGTGCCAGCAGTTTAGCGGGAAACACCATATATTTT